This T cell receptor (beta chain) appears in the sequencing data of a study of identical twins. The CDR3 totals 15 residues. From germline, CDR1 is DFQATT and CDR2 SNEGSKA (reference sequence). The V segment lost 0 bases and the J segment 4 bases; nucleotides outside the gene matches: 6. All of the donors were Caucasians in good health. The sample holds a few counts of this clonotype. The antigen is undetermined. TCRdb reanalysed the 5' RACE reads using MiXCR and keeps one entry per CDR3 protein. The sample gives some 240,000 distinct CDR3 sequences, under 12% of which show up once; 9% to 10% is in the top ten. General study points: Excess sharing by twins proved weaker in beta out-of-frame sequences. While abundant cord blood beta clonotypes carried fewer insertions, memory repertoires showed no such pattern. Modelling approaches yielded underestimates of out-of-frame TCR alpha sharing between monozygotic twins.

V and J are TRBV20-1 and TRBJ2-1; TRBD1 matches 7 bases. The origin of this receptor is a man aged 50 or older in good health. The sample was memory T cells sorted from blood. CDR3 DNA sequence: TGCAGTGCTAGAGAACAGGGGAGACTTTACAATGAGCAGTTCTTC. Translated: CSAREQGRLYNEQFF.